The 10 T cell receptor beta chains given below trace back to one sample, sequenced in a study of blood T cell repertoires in COVID-19. Assay: immunoSEQ multiplex PCR; the TCRdb copy retains only in-frame clones and omits some. This table has some 250,000 clones, 82% appearing once. Sequencing was done on a sample of peripheral blood. The receptors come from a woman aged 60 to 75 with active or convalescent COVID-19.

This chain joins TRBV7-2 and TRBJ1-2, with a weak D call TRBD1 (5 bases). Per germline, CDR1 SGHTA and CDR2 FQGNSA. The CDR3 consists of 12 residues. The V end was cut by 2 bases, the J end by 7 bases, with 8 bases between. The CDR3 DNA sequence: TGTGCCAGCAGCTTATCAGGGTTTGGCTACACCTTC. This gives the protein CASSLSGFGYTF. Drawing the rest from reference TRBV7-2 and TRBJ1-2, the complete variable domain is GAGVSQSPSNKVTEKGKDVELRCDPISGHTALYWYRQSLGQGLEFLIYFQGNSAPDKSGLPSDRFSAERTGGSVSTLTIQRTQQEDSAVYLCASSLSGFGYTFGSGTRLTVV.

In the case of this clone: Other DNA sequences from this sample encode an identical CDR3 as well. The chain couples TRBV19 to TRBJ1-1, with unresolved D. CDR1 is LNHDA, CDR2 SQIVND, per germline (reference sequence). The CDR3 consists of 13 residues. V dropped 2 bases and J dropped 2 bases, with 6 bases sitting between them. This chain's CDR3 is CASSINSNTEAFF. In DNA form, the CDR3 reads TGTGCCAGTAGTATAAATTCAAACACTGAAGCTTTCTTT.

This clone has only one observation. The chain joins TRBV6-5 to TRBJ2-1; no clear D. Trimming took 0 bases from V and 5 from J, leaving 11 bases between them. The CDR3 loop spans 15 amino acids. Germline CDR1 reads MNHEY; CDR2 reads SVGAGI. CDR3 nucleotide sequence: TGTGCCAGCAGTTACTCGACTTTACCGAACAATGAGCAGTTCTTC. It codes for CASSYSTLPNNEQFF.

The chain uses TRBV6-5 and TRBJ1-2; tentatively, D is TRBD1 (5 bases). Germline CDR1 and CDR2: MNHEY and SVGAGI. The CDR3 contains 15 residues. V was shortened by 2 bases and J by 8 bases, with 18 bases between the two germline ends. CDR3 sequence: CASSYRSGTPYGYTF. CDR3 DNA sequence: TGTGCCAGCAGTTACCGCAGCGGGACCCCCTACGGCTACACCTTC.

This clone was counted ten times or more. This rearrangement joins TRBV4-1 to TRBJ2-3; 7 nucleotides align to TRBD2. The CDR3 runs to 17 residues. Germline V gene data show CDR1 as MGHRA and CDR2 as YSYEKL. With V trimmed by 4 bases and J by 6 bases, 16 bases remained unmatched. The CDR3 sequence is CASSPRPDGGIRDTQYF. CDR3 in DNA: TGCGCCAGCAGCCCCCGCCCGGACGGGGGGATTCGGGATACGCAGTATTTT.

This chain connects TRBV18 to TRBJ1-5, with D maybe TRBD1 (5 bases). Trimming left V 3 bases short and J 5 bases short, with 11 bases between. The CDR3 is made up of 14 amino acids. The germline CDR1 and CDR2 sequences are KGHSH and LQKENI. The CDR3: CASSPDVRDQPQHF. CDR3 nucleotide sequence: TGTGCCAGCTCACCGGACGTCAGGGATCAGCCCCAGCATTTT.

The V and J genes are TRBV27 and TRBJ1-5, with 7 nucleotides matching TRBD1. The CDR3 length is 15 residues. V lost 0 bases and J lost 10; bases outside the gene matches: 9. CDR1 MNHEY and CDR2 SMNVEV come from the germline V gene (reference sequence). CDR3 sequence: CASSLSGEGANPQHF. DNA of the CDR3: TGTGCCAGCAGTTTATCAGGAGAGGGGGCCAATCCCCAGCATTTT.

The chain joins TRBV14 to TRBJ2-3, with D possibly being TRBD2 (5 bases). This CDR3 has 13 residues. The V end was cut by 6 bases, the J end by 0 bases, with 7 bases between. Germline CDR1 reads SGHDN; CDR2 reads FVKESK. Here the CDR3 reads CASRDSSTDTQYF. In DNA, the CDR3 is TGTGCCAGCAGGGACTCTAGCACAGATACGCAGTATTTT. The full variable domain, completed using reference TRBV14 and TRBJ2-3, is EAGVTQFPSHSVIEKGQTVTLRCDPISGHDNLYWYRRVMGKEIKFLLHFVKESKQDESGMPNNRFLAERTGGTYSTLKVQPAELEDSGVYFCASRDSSTDTQYFGPGTRLTVL.

This sequence joins TRBV3-1 (or the pseudogene TRBV3-2) and TRBJ2-7, with 7 bases that match TRBD2. Trimming took 1 base from V and 7 from J; bases not matched to a gene: 13. Germline CDR1 LGHDT, CDR2 YNNKEL (reference sequence). There are 16 residues in the CDR3. The CDR3 sequence: CASSQGGRAIPGEQYF. The CDR3 DNA is TGTGCCAGCAGCCAAGGGGGGAGGGCCATTCCCGGGGAGCAGTACTTC.

This clone has just one count. CDR3 protein: CASSRGRVAGAAQETQYF. As DNA, the CDR3 is TGTGCCAGCAGCCGCGGTCGGGTAGCGGGGGCTGCCCAAGAGACCCAGTACTTC. This chain connects TRBV7-9 to TRBJ2-5; TRBD2 agrees at 9 bases. There are 18 residues in the CDR3. Germline CDR1 and CDR2: SEHNR and FQNEAQ (reference sequence). The V and J ends lost 5 bases and 1 base, in that order; junction bases with no gene match: 14.